This T cell receptor (beta chain) was sequenced for a study of blood T cell repertoires in COVID-19 (dated by TCRdb to about 2020). For context, the study as a whole: The collaborator samples originated in the United States, Italy and Spain and spanned the acute and convalescent phases of COVID-19. The material from the prospective study consisted of cDNA or gDNA derived from T cells, B-cell-depleted T cells, or PBMCs. The dataset comprised deeply sampled blood TCRbeta repertoires from subjects exposed to, actively infected with, or recovered from COVID-19. A freely available public database, intended as a resource for researchers studying the immune response to SARS-CoV-2, is where the repertoires were released. The samples were drawn from the first 160 participants of the ongoing ImmuneRACE study and from more than 1,000 subjects provided by 6 global collaborators. The sample metadata nearly always contained a de-identified subject ID, COVID-19 status, age in years and sex. HLA class I and class II types, where available, came from metadata supplied by the sample provider rather than from assay-based typing.

TCRbeta CDR3 regions were amplified from genomic DNA by means of the immunoSEQ Assay, a bias-controlled multiplex PCR. Regarding the original processing steps: The number of nucleated cells in each sample was estimated by amplification of reference gene primers within the assay. Sequence reads were collapsed and filtered to measure the absolute abundance of every unique TCRbeta CDR3 rearrangement. For each sample, productive Simpson clonality was calculated by taking the square root of Simpson's diversity index across productive rearrangements. TCRdb limited this immuneACCESS table to in-frame rearrangements with V and J called. A share of clones is missing; checked studies link under half to unresolved V genes, and the rest is unexplained. V, J and clone size are taken as reported in that table, and D and trimming were inferred from the DNA itself. Across this sample there are tens of thousands of clones, with roughly three quarters seen only once. The ten most abundant clones make up over 2% of the sample.

This clone was counted at least ten times. The specificity of this receptor is unknown. It has no much larger one-base neighbor in the sample; base qualities were not kept. CDR1 and CDR2 are drawn from the germline V gene (reference sequence): GTSNPN, SVGIG. At the junction V is shortened by 0 bases and J by 2 bases; bases outside the gene matches: 4. The CDR3 measures 15 amino acids from cysteine to phenylalanine. The read is trimmed to its CDR3 DNA, 45 bases read in frame from base 1. The research as a whole found: The quantity of clinical and demographic metadata differed by source and by participant and was supplied without curation.

One collaborating source in Seattle enrolled patients during active infection and followed them longitudinally through the course of disease. Collaborating institutions collected whole blood in K2EDTA tubes following their own protocols. For TCRbeta analysis, collaborators shipped samples as frozen whole blood, isolated PBMCs, or DNA extracted from either of those sample types. Sequencing used peripheral blood. The TCR was taken from a man between 70 and 80 years old with COVID-19, enrolled during active disease. The chain is made from TRBV30 and TRBJ1-5, and TRBD1 aligns with 7 junction nucleotides. The DNA sequence is given as TGTGCCTGGAGTGTTCAGGGGGGAGGCAATCAGCCCCAGCATTTT. The encoded protein is CAWSVQGGGNQPQHF.